Sequencing of this T cell receptor (beta chain) was carried out in a study of T cell responses to AZD1222 COVID-19 vaccine. This clone was counted once. In germline, CDR1 is WSHSY, CDR2 SAAADI. V lost 3 bases to trimming and J lost 0 bases, with 6 bases between them. The CDR3 loop spans 14 amino acids. Some clones are missing from TCRdb's copy, which holds only in-frame ones; the method was immunoSEQ multiplex PCR. The sample contains about 170,000 clones, 90% of which appear only once. This sequence originates from an adult in good health. This chain joins TRBV10-2 and TRBJ1-5; no reliable D call. Sequenced material: peripheral blood, taken on day 0 of AZD1222 vaccination. CDR3 sequence: CASSDLYSNQPQHF. The CDR3 DNA sequence: TGCGCCAGCAGTGACCTCTATAGCAATCAGCCCCAGCATTTT.